The text below deals with one T cell receptor beta chain. The data are from a study of shared clonotypes between healthy human individuals. This table comes from immunoSEQ multiplex PCR, and its TCRdb copy is limited to in-frame clones, with some not included. Of approximately 2.4 million clones listed, around 95% are singletons. The CDR3 length is 14 residues. Germline V CDR1 and CDR2: SQVTM, ANQGSEA. Trimming removed 1 base from V and 2 bases from J; junction bases left unmatched: 5. The sequenced material came from naive CD4+ T cells sorted from blood. Subset specified: CD45RA+ positively selected. The chain employs TRBV29-1 and TRBJ2-7; 7 bases match TRBD1. This receptor was obtained from a young man in good health. In DNA form, the CDR3 reads TGCAGCGTTGAAGGACAGGGACCAACCTACGAGCAGTACTTC. Translation gives CSVEGQGPTYEQYF.